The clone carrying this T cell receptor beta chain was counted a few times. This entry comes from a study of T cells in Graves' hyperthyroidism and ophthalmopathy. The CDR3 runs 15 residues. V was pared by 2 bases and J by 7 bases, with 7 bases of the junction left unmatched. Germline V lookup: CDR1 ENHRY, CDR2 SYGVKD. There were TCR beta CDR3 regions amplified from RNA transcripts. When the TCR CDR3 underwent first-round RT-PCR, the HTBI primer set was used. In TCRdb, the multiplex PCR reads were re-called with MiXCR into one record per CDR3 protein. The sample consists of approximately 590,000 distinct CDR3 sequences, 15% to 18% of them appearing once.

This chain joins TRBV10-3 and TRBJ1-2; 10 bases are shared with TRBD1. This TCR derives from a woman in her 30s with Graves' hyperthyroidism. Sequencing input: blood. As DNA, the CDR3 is TGTGCCATCAGTGAGATAGACAGGGGGCCGGCTGGCTACACCTTC. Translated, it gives CAISEIDRGPAGYTF.